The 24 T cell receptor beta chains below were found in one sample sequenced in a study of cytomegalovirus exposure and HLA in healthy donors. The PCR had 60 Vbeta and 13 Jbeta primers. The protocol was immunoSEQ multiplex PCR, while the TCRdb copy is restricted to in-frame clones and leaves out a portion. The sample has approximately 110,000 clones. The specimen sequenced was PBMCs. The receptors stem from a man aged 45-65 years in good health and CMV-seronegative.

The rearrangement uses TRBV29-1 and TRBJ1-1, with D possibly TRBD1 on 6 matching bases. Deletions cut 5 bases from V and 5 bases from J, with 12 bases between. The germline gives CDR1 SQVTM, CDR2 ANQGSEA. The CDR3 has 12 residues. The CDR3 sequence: CSVNRVGTEAFF. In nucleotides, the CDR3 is TGCAGCGTTAACAGGGTTGGGACTGAAGCTTTCTTT.

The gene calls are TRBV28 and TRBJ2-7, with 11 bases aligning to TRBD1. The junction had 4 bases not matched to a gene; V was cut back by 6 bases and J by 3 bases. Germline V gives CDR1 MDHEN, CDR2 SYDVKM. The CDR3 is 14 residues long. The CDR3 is CASRGQGGLYEQYF. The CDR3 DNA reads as TGTGCCAGCAGGGGACAGGGGGGTCTCTACGAGCAGTACTTC.

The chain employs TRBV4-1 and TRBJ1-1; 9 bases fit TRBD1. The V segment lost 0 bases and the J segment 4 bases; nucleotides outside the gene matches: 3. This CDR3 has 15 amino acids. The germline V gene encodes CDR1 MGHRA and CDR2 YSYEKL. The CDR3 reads CASSQESTGGTEAFF. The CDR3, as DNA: TGCGCCAGCAGCCAAGAGTCGACAGGGGGCACTGAAGCTTTCTTT.

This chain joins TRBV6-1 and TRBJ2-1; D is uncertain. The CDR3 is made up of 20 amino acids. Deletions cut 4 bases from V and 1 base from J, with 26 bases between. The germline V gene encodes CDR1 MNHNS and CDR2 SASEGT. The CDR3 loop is CASSGADGAEYQRSYNEQFF. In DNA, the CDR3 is TGTGCCAGCAGTGGAGCAGATGGAGCCGAGTATCAAAGGTCCTACAATGAGCAGTTCTTC.

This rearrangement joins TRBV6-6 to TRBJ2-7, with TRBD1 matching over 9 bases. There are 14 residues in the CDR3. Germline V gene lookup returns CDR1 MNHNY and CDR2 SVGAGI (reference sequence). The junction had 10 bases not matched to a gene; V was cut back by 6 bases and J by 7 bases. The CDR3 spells CASRRQGVTWEQYF. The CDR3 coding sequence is TGTGCCAGCAGGAGACAGGGGGTCACCTGGGAGCAGTACTTC.

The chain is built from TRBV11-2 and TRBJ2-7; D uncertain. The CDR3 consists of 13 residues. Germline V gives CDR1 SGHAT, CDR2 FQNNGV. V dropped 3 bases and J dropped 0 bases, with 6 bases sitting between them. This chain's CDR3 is CASSFSVSYEQYF. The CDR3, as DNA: TGTGCCAGCAGCTTCAGCGTCTCCTACGAGCAGTACTTC.

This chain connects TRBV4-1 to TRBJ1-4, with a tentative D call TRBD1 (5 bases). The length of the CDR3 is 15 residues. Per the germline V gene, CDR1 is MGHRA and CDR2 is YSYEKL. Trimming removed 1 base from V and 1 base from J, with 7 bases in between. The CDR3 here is CASSQGTRTNEKLFF. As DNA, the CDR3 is TGCGCCAGCAGCCAAGGGACAAGAACTAATGAAAAACTGTTTTTT.

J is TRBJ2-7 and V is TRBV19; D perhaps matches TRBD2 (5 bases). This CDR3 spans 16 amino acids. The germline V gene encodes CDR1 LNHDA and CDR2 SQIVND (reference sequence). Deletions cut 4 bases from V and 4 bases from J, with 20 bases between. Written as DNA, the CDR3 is TGTGCCAGTAGTACTGCCCCGGGCCCGAGGGTGTACGAGCAGTACTTC. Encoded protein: CASSTAPGPRVYEQYF.

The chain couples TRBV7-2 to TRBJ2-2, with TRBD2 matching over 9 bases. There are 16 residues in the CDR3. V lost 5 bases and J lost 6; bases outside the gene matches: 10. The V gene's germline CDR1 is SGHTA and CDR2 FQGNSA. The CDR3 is CASSPSARGGPGELFF. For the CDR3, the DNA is TGTGCCAGCAGCCCGTCCGCGCGGGGGGGCCCCGGGGAGCTGTTTTTT.

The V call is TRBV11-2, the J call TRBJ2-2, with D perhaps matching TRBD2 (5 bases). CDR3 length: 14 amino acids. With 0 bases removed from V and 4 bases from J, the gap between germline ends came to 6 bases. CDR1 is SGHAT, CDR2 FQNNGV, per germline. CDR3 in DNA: TGTGCCAGCAGCTTAGAACTAGGCACCGGGGAGCTGTTTTTT. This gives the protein CASSLELGTGELFF.

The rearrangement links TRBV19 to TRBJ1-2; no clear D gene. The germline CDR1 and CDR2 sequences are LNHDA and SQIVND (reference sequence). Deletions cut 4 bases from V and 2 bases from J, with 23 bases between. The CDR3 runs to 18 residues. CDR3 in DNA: TGTGCCAGTAGTAAGGGCCGAGGGTTCGGCCAAAAGAACTATGGCTACACCTTC. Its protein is CASSKGRGFGQKNYGYTF.

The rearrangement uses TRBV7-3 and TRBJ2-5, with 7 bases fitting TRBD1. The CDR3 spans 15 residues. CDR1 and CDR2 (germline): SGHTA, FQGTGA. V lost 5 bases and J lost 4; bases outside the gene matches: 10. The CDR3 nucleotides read TGTGCCAGCAGCGCCCAGACAGGGATTGGAGAGACCCAGTACTTC. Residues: CASSAQTGIGETQYF.

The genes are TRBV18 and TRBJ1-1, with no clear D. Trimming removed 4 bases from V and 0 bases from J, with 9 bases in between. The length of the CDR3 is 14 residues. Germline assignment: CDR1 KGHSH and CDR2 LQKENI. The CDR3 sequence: CASSRALMNTEAFF. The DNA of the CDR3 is TGTGCCAGCTCACGCGCCCTTATGAACACTGAAGCTTTCTTT.

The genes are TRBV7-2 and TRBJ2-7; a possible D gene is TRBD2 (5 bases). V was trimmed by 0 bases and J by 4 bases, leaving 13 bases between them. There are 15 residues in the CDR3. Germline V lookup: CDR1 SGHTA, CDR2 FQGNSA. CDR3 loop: CASSLAQFTGYEQYF. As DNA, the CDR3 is TGTGCCAGCAGCTTAGCCCAATTCACGGGGTACGAGCAGTACTTC.

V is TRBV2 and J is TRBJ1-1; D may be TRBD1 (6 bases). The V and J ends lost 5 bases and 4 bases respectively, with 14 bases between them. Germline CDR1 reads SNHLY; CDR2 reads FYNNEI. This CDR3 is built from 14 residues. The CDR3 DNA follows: TGTGCCAGCAGTTCCCAGGGGCATGGCACTGAAGCTTTCTTT. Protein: CASSSQGHGTEAFF.

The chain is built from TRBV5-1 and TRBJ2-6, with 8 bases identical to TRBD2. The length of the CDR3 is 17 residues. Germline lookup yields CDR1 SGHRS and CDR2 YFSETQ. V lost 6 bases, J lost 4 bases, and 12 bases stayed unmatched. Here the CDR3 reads CASTTTGGLGGANVLTF. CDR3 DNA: TGCGCCAGCACCACCACGGGGGGGCTGGGGGGGGCCAACGTCCTGACTTTC.

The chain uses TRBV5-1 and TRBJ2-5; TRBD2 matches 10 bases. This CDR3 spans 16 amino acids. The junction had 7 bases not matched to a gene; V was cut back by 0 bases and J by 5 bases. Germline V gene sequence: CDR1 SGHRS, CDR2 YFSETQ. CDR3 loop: CASSLAPSGSRETQYF. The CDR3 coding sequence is TGCGCCAGCAGCTTGGCGCCTAGCGGGAGTAGGGAGACCCAGTACTTC.

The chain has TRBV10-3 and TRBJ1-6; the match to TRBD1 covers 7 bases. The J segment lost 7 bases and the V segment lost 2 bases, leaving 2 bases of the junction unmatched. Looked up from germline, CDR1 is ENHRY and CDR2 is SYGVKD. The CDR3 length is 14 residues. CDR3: CAISEAQGNSPLHF. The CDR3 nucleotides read TGTGCCATCAGTGAGGCACAGGGGAATTCACCCCTCCACTTT.

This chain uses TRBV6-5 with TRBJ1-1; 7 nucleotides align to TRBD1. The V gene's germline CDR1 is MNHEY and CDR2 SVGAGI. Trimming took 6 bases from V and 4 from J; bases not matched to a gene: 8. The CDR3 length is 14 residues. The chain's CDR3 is CASRYTGAGTEAFF. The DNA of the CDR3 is TGTGCCAGCAGGTACACAGGGGCCGGCACTGAAGCTTTCTTT.

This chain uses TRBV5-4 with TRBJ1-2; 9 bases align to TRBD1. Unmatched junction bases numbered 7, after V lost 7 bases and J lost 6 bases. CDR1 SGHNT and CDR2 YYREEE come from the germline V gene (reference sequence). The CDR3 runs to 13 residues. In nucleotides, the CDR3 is TGTGCCAGCTCCGGGACAGGGCGAAATGGCTACACCTTC. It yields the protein CASSGTGRNGYTF.

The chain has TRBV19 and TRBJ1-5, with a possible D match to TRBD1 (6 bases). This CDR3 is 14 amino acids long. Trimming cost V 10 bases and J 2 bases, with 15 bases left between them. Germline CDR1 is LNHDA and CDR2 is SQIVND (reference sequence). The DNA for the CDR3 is TGTGCCACCAGGAAGGGGGAAGGCAATCAGCCCCAGCATTTT. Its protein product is CATRKGEGNQPQHF.

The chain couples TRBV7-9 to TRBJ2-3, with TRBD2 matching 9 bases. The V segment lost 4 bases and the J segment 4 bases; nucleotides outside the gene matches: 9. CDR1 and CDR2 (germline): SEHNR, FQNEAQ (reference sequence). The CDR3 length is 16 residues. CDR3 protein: CASSSFGGRVSDTQYF. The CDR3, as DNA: TGTGCCAGCAGCTCCTTTGGCGGGAGGGTTTCAGATACGCAGTATTTT.

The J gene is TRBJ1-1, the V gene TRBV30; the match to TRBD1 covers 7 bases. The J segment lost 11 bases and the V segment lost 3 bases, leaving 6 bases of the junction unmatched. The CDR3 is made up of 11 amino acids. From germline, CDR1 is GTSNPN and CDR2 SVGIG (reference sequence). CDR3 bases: TGTGCCTGGAGCGCCCAGGGGGACGCTTTCTTT. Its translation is CAWSAQGDAFF. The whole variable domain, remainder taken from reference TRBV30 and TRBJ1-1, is SQTIHQWPATLVQPVGSPLSLECTVEGTSNPNLYWYRQAAGRGLQLLFYSVGIGQISSEVPQNLSASRPQDRQFILSSKKLLLSDSGFYLCAWSAQGDAFFGQGTRLTVV.

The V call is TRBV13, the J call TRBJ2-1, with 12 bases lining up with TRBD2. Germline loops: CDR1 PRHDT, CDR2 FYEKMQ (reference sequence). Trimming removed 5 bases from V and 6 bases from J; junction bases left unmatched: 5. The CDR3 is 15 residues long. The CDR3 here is CASSTTGLAGNEQFF. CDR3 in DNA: TGTGCCAGCAGCACTACGGGACTAGCGGGCAATGAGCAGTTCTTC.